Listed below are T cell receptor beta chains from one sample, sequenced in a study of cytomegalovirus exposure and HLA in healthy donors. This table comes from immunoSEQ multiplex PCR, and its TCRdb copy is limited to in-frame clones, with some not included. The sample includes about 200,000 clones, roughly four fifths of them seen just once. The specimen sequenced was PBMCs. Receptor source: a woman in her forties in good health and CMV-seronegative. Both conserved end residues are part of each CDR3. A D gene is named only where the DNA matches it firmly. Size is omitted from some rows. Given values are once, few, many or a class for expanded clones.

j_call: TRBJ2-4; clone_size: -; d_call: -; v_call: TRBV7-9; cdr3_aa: CASSLAAGLGIQYF; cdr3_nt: TGTGCCAGCAGCTTAGCCGCGGGGTTGGGCATTCAGTACTTC
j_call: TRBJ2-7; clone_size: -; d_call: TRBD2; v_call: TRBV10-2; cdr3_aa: CASRRGLAGFSYEQYF; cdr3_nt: TGCGCCAGCAGACGAGGACTAGCGGGATTTTCCTACGAGCAGTACTTC
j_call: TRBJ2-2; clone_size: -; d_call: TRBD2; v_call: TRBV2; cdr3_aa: CASSESSSGDTNTGELFF; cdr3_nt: TGTGCCAGCAGTGAAAGTTCTAGCGGGGACACGAACACCGGGGAGCTGTTTTTT
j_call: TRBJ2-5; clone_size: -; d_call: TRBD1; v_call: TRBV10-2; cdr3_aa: CASRDRDRGFQETQYF; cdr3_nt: TGCGCCAGCAGGGACCGGGACAGGGGGTTCCAAGAGACCCAGTACTTC
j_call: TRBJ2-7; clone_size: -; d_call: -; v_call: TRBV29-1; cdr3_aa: CSVEGTVSYEQYF; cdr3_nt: TGCAGCGTTGAAGGGACAGTTTCCTACGAGCAGTACTTC
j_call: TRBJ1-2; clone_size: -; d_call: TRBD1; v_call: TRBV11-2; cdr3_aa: CASRRTGVGGGYTF; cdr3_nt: TGTGCCAGCAGACGGACAGGCGTCGGGGGTGGCTACACCTTC
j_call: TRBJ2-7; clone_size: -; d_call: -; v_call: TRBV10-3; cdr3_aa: CAIRGEQGREQYF; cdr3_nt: TGTGCCATCAGGGGGGAACAGGGTCGCGAGCAGTACTTC
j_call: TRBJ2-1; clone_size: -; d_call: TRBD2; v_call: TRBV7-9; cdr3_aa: CASGPFIAGGEQFF; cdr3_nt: TGTGCCAGCGGCCCTTTCATAGCGGGAGGGGAGCAGTTCTTC
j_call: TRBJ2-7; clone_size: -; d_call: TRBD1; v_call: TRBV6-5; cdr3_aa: CASRPGTGGQYF; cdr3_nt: TGTGCCAGCAGACCCGGGACAGGGGGACAGTACTTC
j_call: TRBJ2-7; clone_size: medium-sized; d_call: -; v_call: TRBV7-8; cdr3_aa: CASSPRGTYEQYF; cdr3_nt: TGTGCCAGCAGCCCGAGGGGGACGTACGAGCAGTACTTC
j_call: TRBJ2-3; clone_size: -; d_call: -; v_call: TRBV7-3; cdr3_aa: CASSLTGTGTDTQYF; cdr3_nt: TGTGCCAGCAGCCTCACCGGGACTGGCACAGATACGCAGTATTTT
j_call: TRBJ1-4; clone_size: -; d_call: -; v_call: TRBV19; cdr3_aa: CASSASQGRGEKLFF; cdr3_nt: TGTGCCAGTAGTGCCAGCCAGGGGCGAGGAGAAAAACTGTTTTTT
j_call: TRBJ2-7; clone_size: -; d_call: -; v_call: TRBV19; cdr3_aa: CASGDHGQPYEQYF; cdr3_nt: TGTGCCAGTGGGGACCACGGACAGCCTTACGAGCAGTACTTC
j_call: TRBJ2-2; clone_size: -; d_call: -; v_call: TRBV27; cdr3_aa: CASSLGGAGGELFF; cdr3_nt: TGTGCCAGCAGCCTAGGGGGGGCCGGCGGGGAGCTGTTTTTT
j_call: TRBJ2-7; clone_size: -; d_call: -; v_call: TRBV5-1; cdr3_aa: CASSLTAGEGGEQYF; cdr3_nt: TGCGCCAGCAGCTTAACGGCAGGGGAGGGTGGCGAGCAGTACTTC
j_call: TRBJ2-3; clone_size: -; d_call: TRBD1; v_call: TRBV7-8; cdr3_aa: CASSLGGTGKDTQYF; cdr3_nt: TGTGCCAGCAGCTTAGGAGGGACAGGGAAAGATACGCAGTATTTT
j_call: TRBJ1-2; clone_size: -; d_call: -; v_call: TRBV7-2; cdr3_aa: CASSPERGFRSGYTF; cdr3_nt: TGTGCCAGCAGCCCAGAGCGGGGTTTCAGGTCTGGCTACACCTTC
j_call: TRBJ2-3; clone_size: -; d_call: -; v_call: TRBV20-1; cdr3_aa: CSARDPLTQYF; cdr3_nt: TGCAGTGCTAGAGACCCTCTCACGCAGTATTTT
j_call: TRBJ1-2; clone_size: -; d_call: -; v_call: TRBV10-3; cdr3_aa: CAISVSNYGYTF; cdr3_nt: TGTGCCATCAGTGTGAGTAACTATGGCTACACCTTC
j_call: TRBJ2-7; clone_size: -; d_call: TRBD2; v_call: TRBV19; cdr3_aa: CASSIGTSAVYEQYF; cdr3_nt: TGTGCCAGTAGTATTGGGACTAGCGCGGTCTACGAGCAGTACTTC
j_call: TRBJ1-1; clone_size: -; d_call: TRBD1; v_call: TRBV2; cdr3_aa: CASSDWLRETGVGTEAFF; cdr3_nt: TGTGCCAGCAGTGATTGGTTAAGGGAGACAGGGGTCGGAACTGAAGCTTTCTTT
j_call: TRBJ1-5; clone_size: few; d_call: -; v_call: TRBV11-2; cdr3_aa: CASSLSSGDHQPQHF; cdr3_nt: TGTGCCAGCAGCTTAAGTTCGGGGGACCATCAGCCCCAGCATTTT
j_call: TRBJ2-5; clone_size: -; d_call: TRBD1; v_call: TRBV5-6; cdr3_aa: CASSLQGAKETQYF; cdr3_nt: TGTGCCAGCAGCTTACAGGGGGCGAAGGAGACCCAGTACTTC
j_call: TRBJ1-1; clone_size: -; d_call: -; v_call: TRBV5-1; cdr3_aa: CASSLVLGVANTEAFF; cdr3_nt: TGCGCCAGCAGCTTGGTCCTGGGAGTAGCGAACACTGAAGCTTTCTTT
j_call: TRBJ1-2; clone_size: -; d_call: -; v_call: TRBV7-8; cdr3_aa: CASSLARGLDYGYTF; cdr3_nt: TGTGCCAGCAGCTTAGCGCGGGGGTTGGACTATGGCTACACCTTC
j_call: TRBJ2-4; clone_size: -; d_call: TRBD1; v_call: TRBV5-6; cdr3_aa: CASSRRDRVGKNIQYF; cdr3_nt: TGTGCCAGCAGCAGACGGGACAGGGTGGGCAAAAACATTCAGTACTTC
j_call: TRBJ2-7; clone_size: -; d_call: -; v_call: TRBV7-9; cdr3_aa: CASSHRGGLSSYEQYF; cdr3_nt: TGTGCCAGCAGCCACCGAGGTGGCTTGAGCTCCTACGAGCAGTACTTC
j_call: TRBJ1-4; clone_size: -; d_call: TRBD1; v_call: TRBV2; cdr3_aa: CASITGAPGTATNEKLFF; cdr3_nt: TGTGCCAGCATCACTGGGGCCCCCGGGACAGCCACTAATGAAAAACTGTTTTTT
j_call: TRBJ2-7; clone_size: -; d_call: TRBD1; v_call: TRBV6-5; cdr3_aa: CASSPGTGFYEQYF; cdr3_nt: TGTGCCAGCAGTCCCGGGACAGGGTTCTACGAGCAGTACTTC
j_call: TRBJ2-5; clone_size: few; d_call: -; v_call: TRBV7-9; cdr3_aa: CASSATLASKETQYF; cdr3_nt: TGTGCCAGCAGCGCGACCTTAGCCAGTAAAGAGACCCAGTACTTC
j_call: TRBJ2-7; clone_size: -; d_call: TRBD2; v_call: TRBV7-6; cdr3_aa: CASSPGTRIYEQYF; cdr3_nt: TGTGCCAGCAGCCCGGGGACTAGAATCTACGAGCAGTACTTC
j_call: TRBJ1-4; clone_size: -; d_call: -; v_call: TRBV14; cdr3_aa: CASSQDRGGSITF; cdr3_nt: TGTGCCAGCAGCCAAGATCGGGGGGGGAGTATAACCTTT
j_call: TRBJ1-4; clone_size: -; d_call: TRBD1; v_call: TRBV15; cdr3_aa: CATSRKGTVNEKLFF; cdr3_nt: TGTGCCACCAGCAGGAAGGGGACAGTTAATGAAAAACTGTTTTTT
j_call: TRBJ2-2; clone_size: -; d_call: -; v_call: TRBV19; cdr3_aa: CASKTKGTGELFF; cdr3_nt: TGTGCCAGTAAGACTAAGGGCACCGGGGAGCTGTTTTTT
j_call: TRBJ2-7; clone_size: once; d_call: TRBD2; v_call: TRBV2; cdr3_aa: CASKQVGTSAEQYF; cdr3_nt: TGTGCCAGCAAGCAGGTCGGGACTAGCGCCGAGCAGTACTTC
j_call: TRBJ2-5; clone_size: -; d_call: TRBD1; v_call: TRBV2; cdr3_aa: CASRPDRAETQYF; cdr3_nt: TGTGCCAGCAGACCCGACAGGGCAGAAACCCAGTACTTC
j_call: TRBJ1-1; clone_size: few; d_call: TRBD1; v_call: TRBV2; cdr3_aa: CASERGHLNTEAFF; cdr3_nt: TGTGCCAGCGAGAGGGGGCACCTGAACACTGAAGCTTTCTTT
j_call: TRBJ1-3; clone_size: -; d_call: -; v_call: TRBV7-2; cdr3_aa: CASSLYELGNTIYF; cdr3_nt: TGTGCCAGCAGCTTGTACGAACTTGGAAACACCATATATTTT
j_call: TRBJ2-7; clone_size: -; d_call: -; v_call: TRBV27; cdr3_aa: CASSSSGESAHEQYF; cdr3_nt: TGTGCCAGCAGTTCATCAGGGGAAAGCGCCCACGAGCAGTACTTC
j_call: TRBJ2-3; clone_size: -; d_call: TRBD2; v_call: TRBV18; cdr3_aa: CASSPPTSGATDTQYF; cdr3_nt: TGTGCCAGCTCACCACCGACTAGCGGGGCCACAGATACGCAGTATTTT
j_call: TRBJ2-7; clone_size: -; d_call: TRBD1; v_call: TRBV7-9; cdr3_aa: CASEGQGTYEQYF; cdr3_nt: TGTGCCAGCGAGGGACAGGGTACGTACGAGCAGTACTTC
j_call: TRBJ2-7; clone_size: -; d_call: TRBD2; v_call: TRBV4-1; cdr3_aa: CASSQASMREGPTEQYF; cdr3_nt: TGCGCCAGCAGCCAAGCCAGCATGCGGGAGGGCCCAACCGAGCAGTACTTC
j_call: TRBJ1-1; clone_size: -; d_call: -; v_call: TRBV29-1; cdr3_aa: CSVETPRSRGTEAFF; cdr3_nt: TGCAGCGTTGAAACCCCTCGGTCCAGGGGCACTGAAGCTTTCTTT
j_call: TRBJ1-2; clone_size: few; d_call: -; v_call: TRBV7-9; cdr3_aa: CASSLATKVGSPFGYTF; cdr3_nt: TGTGCCAGCAGCTTAGCCACTAAAGTAGGCTCCCCTTTTGGCTACACCTTC
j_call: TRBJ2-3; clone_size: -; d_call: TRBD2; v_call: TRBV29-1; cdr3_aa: CSVEDPGGSMTDTQYF; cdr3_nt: TGCAGCGTTGAAGATCCAGGCGGGAGTATGACAGATACGCAGTATTTT
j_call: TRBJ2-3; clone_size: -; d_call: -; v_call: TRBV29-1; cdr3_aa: CSVEDWAPQSSTDTQYF; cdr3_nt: TGCAGCGTTGAAGACTGGGCTCCACAGTCTAGCACAGATACGCAGTATTTT
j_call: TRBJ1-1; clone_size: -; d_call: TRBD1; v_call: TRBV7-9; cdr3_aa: CASSPTTGRRTEAFF; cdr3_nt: TGTGCCAGCAGCCCCACGACAGGGAGGAGAACTGAAGCTTTCTTT
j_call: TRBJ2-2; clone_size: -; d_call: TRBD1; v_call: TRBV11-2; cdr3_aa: CASSLGGTGSTGELFF; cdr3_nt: TGTGCCAGCAGCTTAGGCGGGACAGGGTCCACCGGGGAGCTGTTTTTT
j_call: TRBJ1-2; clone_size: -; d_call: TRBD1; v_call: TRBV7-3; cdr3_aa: CASSPSGLVTGGSGYTF; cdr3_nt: TGTGCCAGCAGCCCGTCTGGCTTAGTGACAGGGGGCTCTGGCTACACCTTC
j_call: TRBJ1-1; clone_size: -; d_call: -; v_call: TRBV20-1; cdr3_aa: CSAGGPFF; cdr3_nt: TGCAGTGCTGGGGGCCCTTTCTTT
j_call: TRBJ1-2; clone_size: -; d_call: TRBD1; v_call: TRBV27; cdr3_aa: CASSLTPDTGGVYGYTF; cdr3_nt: TGTGCCAGCAGTTTAACCCCTGATACAGGGGGCGTTTATGGCTACACCTTC
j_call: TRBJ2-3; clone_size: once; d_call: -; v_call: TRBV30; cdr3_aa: CAWSVGQGGLTDTQYF; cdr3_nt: TGTGCCTGGAGTGTTGGGCAGGGAGGTTTGACAGATACGCAGTATTTT